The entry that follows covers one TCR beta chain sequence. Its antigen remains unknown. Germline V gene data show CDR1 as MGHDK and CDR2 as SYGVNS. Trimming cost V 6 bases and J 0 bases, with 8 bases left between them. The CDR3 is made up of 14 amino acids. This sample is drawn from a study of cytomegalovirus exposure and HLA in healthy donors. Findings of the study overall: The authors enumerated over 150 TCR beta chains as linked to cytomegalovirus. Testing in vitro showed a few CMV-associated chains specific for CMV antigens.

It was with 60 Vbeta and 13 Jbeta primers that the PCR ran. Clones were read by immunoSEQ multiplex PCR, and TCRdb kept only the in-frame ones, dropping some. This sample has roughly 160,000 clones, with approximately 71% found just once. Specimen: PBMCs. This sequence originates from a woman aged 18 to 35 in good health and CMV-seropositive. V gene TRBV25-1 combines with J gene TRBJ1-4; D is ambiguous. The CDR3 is CASRDTTTNEKLFF. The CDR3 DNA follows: TGTGCCAGCAGAGACACCACAACTAATGAAAAACTGTTTTTT.